These 18 T cell receptor beta chains were all obtained from the same sample, sequenced in a study of CD8 T cells in ankylosing spondylitis. In TCRdb, the 5' RACE reads were re-called with MiXCR into one record per CDR3 protein. The sample contains roughly 120,000 distinct CDR3 sequences, 7% of which appear only once. The sample was blood, either unsorted or a sorted T cell fraction (not recorded which). The receptor set was obtained from a male donor with ankylosing spondylitis or in good health (not recorded which).

There are many counts of this clonotype. This chain uses TRBV6-2 or TRBV6-3 with TRBJ2-3, with unresolved D. V gave up 2 bases and J gave up 5 bases, with 8 bases separating them. This CDR3 is built from 13 residues. Germline CDR1 is MNHEY and CDR2 is SVGEGT. The CDR3 reads CASSYKVGDTQYF. The DNA of the CDR3 is TGTGCCAGCAGTTACAAGGTGGGAGATACGCAGTATTTT.

The chain couples TRBV20-1 to TRBJ2-2; the D gene is possibly TRBD2 (6 bases). The CDR3 length is 13 residues. V was pared by 5 bases and J by 4 bases, with 11 bases between. In germline, CDR1 is DFQATT, CDR2 SNEGSKA (reference sequence). The CDR3 protein is CSAASSVTGELFF. The CDR3 DNA sequence: TGCAGTGCTGCCTCTAGCGTCACCGGGGAGCTGTTTTTT.

This clonotype was counted ten times or more. The rearrangement links TRBV5-1 to TRBJ1-3; 7 nucleotides match TRBD1. CDR1 is SGHRS, CDR2 YFSETQ, per germline. Trimming at V came to 3 bases and at J to 2 bases, leaving 2 bases not matched to a gene. The CDR3 is 14 amino acids. The CDR3 nucleotides read TGCGCCAGCAGCTCCGACAGGGCTGGAAACACCATATATTTT. Translating it yields CASSSDRAGNTIYF.

In its sample, this clonotype was seen many times. The CDR3 DNA reads as TGTGCCACCAGCAGAGGAGCTATAATGCCCCTCCACTTT. It codes for CATSRGAIMPLHF. This chain links TRBV15 with TRBJ1-6; D unresolved. The V gene lost 1 base and the J gene lost 13 bases, with 11 bases spanning the gap. This CDR3 has 13 residues. The germline V gene has CDR1 LNHNV and CDR2 YYDKDF (reference sequence).

This clonotype came up many times. The chain has TRBV11-2 and TRBJ2-1, with D possibly called TRBD1 or TRBD2 (5 bases each). Germline V lookup: CDR1 SGHAT, CDR2 FQNNGV. The V gene lost 3 bases and the J gene lost 3 bases, with 9 bases spanning the gap. The CDR3 length is 14 residues. CDR3 sequence: CASSFVRGYNEQFF. The CDR3 DNA reads as TGTGCCAGCAGCTTTGTGAGGGGCTACAATGAGCAGTTCTTC.

This clonotype has ten or more counts. V and J are TRBV7-2 and TRBJ1-1; possibly TRBD1 for D (6 bases). The CDR3 sequence is 15 residues long. Looked up from germline, CDR1 is SGHTA and CDR2 is FQGNSA. Between the trimmed V and J ends, which lost 5 bases and 2 bases, there was a span of 15 bases. Here the CDR3 reads CASSTGALHNTEAFF. CDR3 bases: TGTGCCAGCAGCACGGGGGCGCTGCATAACACTGAAGCTTTCTTT.

The CDR3 nucleotides read TGTGCCAGCAGTTACTCAGGGACGCGAGCCGGCACAGATACGCAGTATTTT. Residues: CASSYSGTRAGTDTQYF. This sequence joins TRBV6-5 and TRBJ2-3; D possibly uses TRBD1 or TRBD2 (5 bases each). CDR3 length equals 17 residues. The V and J ends lost 0 bases and 1 base respectively, with 14 bases between them. Germline CDR1 is MNHEY and CDR2 is SVGAGI.

This clonotype was seen a few times. V gene TRBV7-2 combines with J gene TRBJ2-3; 8 bases are shared with TRBD1. The J segment lost 0 bases and the V segment lost 4 bases, leaving 6 bases of the junction unmatched. This CDR3 has 16 residues. Germline loops: CDR1 SGHTA, CDR2 FQGNSA. CDR3 nucleotides: TGTGCCAGCAGCTCGCTTAGACAGGGGAGCACAGATACGCAGTATTTT. Translating it yields CASSSLRQGSTDTQYF. The complete variable domain, with remaining parts taken from reference TRBV7-2 and TRBJ2-3, reads GAGVSQSPSNKVTEKGKDVELRCDPISGHTALYWYRQSLGQGLEFLIYFQGNSAPDKSGLPSDRFSAERTGGSVSTLTIQRTQQEDSAVYLCASSSLRQGSTDTQYFGPGTRLTVL.

This clonotype was recorded many times. The chain combines TRBV3-1 with TRBJ2-3, with TRBD2 identical over 11 bases. V lost 4 bases to trimming and J lost 0 bases; unmatched junction nucleotides: 3. There are 16 residues in the CDR3. Germline CDR1 reads LGHDT; CDR2 reads YNNKEL (reference sequence). In nucleotides, the CDR3 is TGTGCCAGCAGCCGTCTAGCGGGGGGAAGCACAGATACGCAGTATTTT. Its protein product is CASSRLAGGSTDTQYF.

This clonotype occurred many times. The chain combines TRBV15 with TRBJ2-1, with 8 bases matching TRBD2. This CDR3 is 16 amino acids long. Unmatched junction bases numbered 8, after V lost 1 base and J lost 6 bases. The germline CDR1 and CDR2 sequences are LNHNV and YYDKDF (reference sequence). The CDR3 reads CATSRALLAVRNEQFF. In nucleotides, the CDR3 is TGTGCCACCAGCAGAGCCTTACTAGCGGTCCGCAATGAGCAGTTCTTC. Full variable domain (missing parts from reference TRBV15 and TRBJ2-1): DAMVIQNPRYQVTQFGKPVTLSCSQTLNHNVMYWYQQKSSQAPKLLFHYYDKDFNNEADTPDNFQSRRPNTSFCFLDIRSPGLGDTAMYLCATSRALLAVRNEQFFGPGTRLTVL.

In its sample, this clonotype was seen many times. The V gene is TRBV20-1, the J gene TRBJ2-3; D call uncertain. Germline CDR1 DFQATT, CDR2 SNEGSKA (reference sequence). The CDR3 runs to 11 residues. Trimming shortened V by 6 bases and J by 8 bases, and 12 bases separated the two germline ends. For the CDR3, the DNA is TGCAGTGCATTTCGGTTGGGTACGCAGTATTTT. Translated: CSAFRLGTQYF.

This clonotype showed up many times. This sequence joins TRBV5-1 and TRBJ2-6, with D possibly matching TRBD1 (5 bases). Germline lookup yields CDR1 SGHRS and CDR2 YFSETQ. The CDR3 consists of 17 residues. V lost 4 bases, J lost 0 bases, and 14 bases lay in between. The CDR3 spells CASSTLTVDSGANVLTF. In DNA, the CDR3 is TGCGCCAGCAGCACCCTGACAGTCGACTCTGGGGCCAACGTCCTGACTTTC.

This chain links TRBV4-2 with TRBJ1-1; D might be TRBD1 (5 bases). This CDR3 spans 17 amino acids. V was clipped by 8 bases and J by 6 bases, with 28 bases between them. The germline V gene encodes CDR1 LGHNA and CDR2 YNFKEQ. The CDR3 sequence is CASGPGLLSGVEAEAFF. DNA of the CDR3: TGTGCCAGCGGCCCCGGGCTCCTTTCGGGGGTGGAAGCTGAAGCTTTCTTT.

This clonotype was counted ten times or more. The chain couples TRBV5-1 to TRBJ2-3; weak D call: TRBD1 (6 bases). The CDR3 has 16 residues. Germline lookup yields CDR1 SGHRS and CDR2 YFSETQ. V lost 1 base and J lost 2, with 14 bases in between. CDR3 residues: CASSLTGWSLTDTQYF. The CDR3, as DNA: TGCGCCAGCAGCTTGACAGGGTGGTCCCTCACAGATACGCAGTATTTT.

This clonotype was counted ten times or more. Here the CDR3 DNA reads TGTGCCAGCAGTGAAAGGGGAGGTAGCAATCAGCCCCAGCATTTT. It translates to CASSERGGSNQPQHF. The gene calls are TRBV6-1 and TRBJ1-5; D possibly corresponds to TRBD1 (5 bases). This CDR3 is 15 amino acids long. V was shortened by 2 bases and J by 0 bases, with 8 bases between the two germline ends. Germline-derived CDR1 and CDR2 are MNHNS and SASEGT.

The V gene is TRBV6-5, the J gene TRBJ2-1; TRBD2 might be the D (6 bases). V dropped 0 bases and J dropped 6 bases, with 12 bases sitting between them. This CDR3 comprises 15 residues. The germline gives CDR1 MNHEY, CDR2 SVGAGI. The CDR3 here is CASSYSRGLGNEQFF. For the CDR3, the DNA is TGTGCCAGCAGTTACTCGCGGGGACTGGGCAATGAGCAGTTCTTC.

This clonotype was recorded at least ten times. The CDR3 here is CASREDKGPIRGYTF. CDR3 coding DNA: TGTGCCAGCAGAGAGGACAAGGGGCCCATACGTGGCTACACCTTC. The chain links TRBV6-2 or TRBV6-3 to TRBJ1-2; perhaps TRBD1 as D (5 bases). The CDR3 is 15 amino acids. V gave up 6 bases and J gave up 7 bases, with 21 bases separating them. Germline V gives CDR1 MNHEY, CDR2 SVGEGT.

In this sample, this clonotype turned up many times. Written as DNA, the CDR3 is TGCGCCAGCAGCTTTACCTCCGGGACGGAGAGCTCCTACGAGCAGTACTTC. Amino acid sequence: CASSFTSGTESSYEQYF. The chain combines TRBV5-1 with TRBJ2-7; D is tentatively TRBD1 or TRBD2 (5 bases each). The V end was cut by 2 bases, the J end by 0 bases, with 18 bases between. CDR3 length: 17 residues. CDR1 and CDR2 from the germline V gene are SGHRS and YFSETQ.